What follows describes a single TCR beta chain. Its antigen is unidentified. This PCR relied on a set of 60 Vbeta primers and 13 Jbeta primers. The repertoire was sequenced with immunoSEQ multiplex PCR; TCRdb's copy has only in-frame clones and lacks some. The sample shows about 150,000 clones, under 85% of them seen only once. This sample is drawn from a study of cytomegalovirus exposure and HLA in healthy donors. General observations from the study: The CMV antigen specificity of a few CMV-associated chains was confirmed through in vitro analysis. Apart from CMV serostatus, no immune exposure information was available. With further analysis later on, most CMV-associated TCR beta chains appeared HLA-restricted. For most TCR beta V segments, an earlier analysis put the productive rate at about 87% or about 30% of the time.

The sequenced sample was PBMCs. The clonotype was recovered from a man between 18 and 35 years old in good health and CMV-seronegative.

The CDR3 region has the DNA TGTGCCAGCAGCTTAGCGGTTAGCGGGGCTTCGAGCTCCTACAATGAGCAGTTCTTC. Its translation: CASSLAVSGASSSYNEQFF. The chain uses TRBV7-6 and TRBJ2-1, with 8 bases identical to TRBD2. Per germline, CDR1 SGHVS and CDR2 FNYEAQ. The CDR3 loop spans 19 amino acids. The V gene end was trimmed by 0 bases and the J gene end by 0 bases; junction bases not matched to a gene: 10.